Presented here are 2 T cell receptor beta chains from one specimen sequenced in a study of shared clonotypes between healthy human individuals. Sequenced by immunoSEQ multiplex PCR; TCRdb stores in-frame clones only, minus some. The sample yields about 320,000 clones, about nine tenths seen once. The specimen sequenced was memory CD8+ T cells sorted from blood. This sample's subset: CD45RO+ cells pooled with CCR7-negative TemRA cells. The source is a man between 18 and 35 years old in good health.

The rearrangement links TRBV9 to TRBJ2-7; D remains unclear. The CDR3 consists of 14 residues. Germline values: CDR1 SGDLS, CDR2 YYNGEE. The V gene lost 4 bases and the J gene lost 5 bases, with 16 bases spanning the gap. The CDR3 region is CASSPYFSPHEQYF. The CDR3, as DNA: TGTGCCAGCAGCCCATACTTCTCACCCCACGAGCAGTACTTC.

This sequence joins TRBV6-1 and TRBJ2-2; D is undetermined. The germline V and J ends were trimmed by 10 bases and 5 bases, with 11 bases remaining between them. The CDR3 sequence is 12 residues long. Germline values: CDR1 MNHNS, CDR2 SASEGT. CDR3 DNA sequence: TGTGCCAACGAACCTGAGACCGGGGAGCTGTTTTTT. Translated, it gives CANEPETGELFF.